What follows is one T cell receptor (beta chain) and its context. Its specificity is unknown. The time point: cycle 4 day 1 (C4D1), after 6 weeks of nivolumab. All patients experienced relapse after autologous stem cell transplantation, and brentuximab vedotin exposure was variable. These data come from a study of PD-1 blockade in classical Hodgkin lymphoma. Study background: Nivolumab was administered to patients intravenously at 3 mg/kg every 2 weeks.

Trimming cost V 0 bases and J 5 bases, with 11 bases left between them. The CDR3 totals 14 residues. Germline V gene lookup returns CDR1 SGHRS and CDR2 YFSETQ. Notes on the study in general: The CD4+ diversity rise by C4D1 was clearest in complete responders. Nivolumab initiated under 1 year post-ASCT led to patient exclusion.

Using immunoSEQ multiplex PCR, the repertoire was profiled, and TCRdb retains in-frame clones only, with some absent. The repertoire has around 65,000 clones, 70% to 90% of them found once; the top ten carry 6.5% to 9%. The source material was peripheral blood mononuclear cells (PBMCs), sampled before the fourth cycle of nivolumab. The chain joins TRBV5-1 to TRBJ1-1; D unclear. The TCR was taken from a human donor with classical Hodgkin lymphoma. CDR3 in DNA: TGCGCCAGCAGCTTGGGAAGGGAGCGGACTGAAGCTTTCTTT. It yields the protein CASSLGRERTEAFF.